This TCR beta chain was obtained from a study of shared clonotypes between healthy human individuals. The test was conducted at deep level. Assay: immunoSEQ multiplex PCR; the TCRdb copy retains only in-frame clones and omits some. The sample includes 450,000 to 500,000 clones, around 80% of them seen just once. V was pared by 0 bases and J by 2 bases, with 8 bases of the junction left unmatched. The CDR3 has 16 amino acids. The germline gives CDR1 SGDLS, CDR2 YYNGEE. This receptor was obtained from a woman aged 40 to 50 in good health. Some clones in this sample may be carry-over from other donors' samples. Sequenced material: PBMCs. The chain joins TRBV9 to TRBJ2-7; 7 bases map to TRBD2. CDR3 loop: CASSVAGSGTAYEQYF. DNA for the CDR3: TGTGCCAGCAGCGTAGCAGGGAGCGGGACCGCCTACGAGCAGTACTTC.